This T cell receptor beta chain was recovered during a study of chemoradiotherapy in HPV16-positive cancers. Study results and limitations: HPV-specific T cells were functionally defined from only a couple of HPV16-positive patients.

Remarks on this clone: The antigen is unknown.

This CDR3 is built from 15 residues. Trimming removed 2 bases from V and 0 bases from J, with 10 bases in between. The germline gives CDR1 SGHRS, CDR2 YFSETQ. Measured with immunoSEQ multiplex PCR; TCRdb has only the in-frame clones, and not every one. Among around 9,700 clones, about 68% were seen once, and the ten largest hold 30% to 45%. This specimen was taken from a patient who underwent chemoradiotherapy. The chain combines TRBV5-1 with TRBJ2-3; D perhaps matches TRBD2 (5 bases). The TCR originated in a human donor with HPV-associated anogenital cancer. CDR3 sequence (DNA): TGCGCCAGCAGCTTAGGCGGGCCTAGCACAGATACGCAGTATTTT. Amino acids: CASSLGGPSTDTQYF. Supplemented by reference TRBV5-1 and TRBJ2-3, the full variable domain reads KAGVTQTPRYLIKTRGQQVTLSCSPISGHRSVSWYQQTPGQGLQFLFEYFSETQRNKGNFPGRFSGRQFSNSRSEMNVSTLELGDSALYLCASSLGGPSTDTQYFGPGTRLTVL.